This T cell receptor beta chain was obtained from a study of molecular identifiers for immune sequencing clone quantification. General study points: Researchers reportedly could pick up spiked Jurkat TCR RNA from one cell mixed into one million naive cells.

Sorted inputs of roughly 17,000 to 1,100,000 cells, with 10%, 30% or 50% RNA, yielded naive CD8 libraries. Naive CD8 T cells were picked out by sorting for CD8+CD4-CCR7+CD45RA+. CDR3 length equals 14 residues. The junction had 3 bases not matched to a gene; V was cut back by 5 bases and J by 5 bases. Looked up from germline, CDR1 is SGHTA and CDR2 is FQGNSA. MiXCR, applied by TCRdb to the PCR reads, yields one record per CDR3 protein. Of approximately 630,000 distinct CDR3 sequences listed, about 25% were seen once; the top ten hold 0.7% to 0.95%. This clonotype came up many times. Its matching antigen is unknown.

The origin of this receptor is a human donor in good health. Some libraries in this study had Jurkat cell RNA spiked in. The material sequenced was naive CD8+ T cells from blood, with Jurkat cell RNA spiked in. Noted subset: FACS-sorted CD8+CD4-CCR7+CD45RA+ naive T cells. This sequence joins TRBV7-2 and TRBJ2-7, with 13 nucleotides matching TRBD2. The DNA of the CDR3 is TGTGCCAGCAGCCCAGGACTAGCGGGAGACGAGCAGTACTTC. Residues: CASSPGLAGDEQYF. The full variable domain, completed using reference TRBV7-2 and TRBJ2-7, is GAGVSQSPSNKVTEKGKDVELRCDPISGHTALYWYRQSLGQGLEFLIYFQGNSAPDKSGLPSDRFSAERTGGSVSTLTIQRTQQEDSAVYLCASSPGLAGDEQYFGPGTRLTVT.